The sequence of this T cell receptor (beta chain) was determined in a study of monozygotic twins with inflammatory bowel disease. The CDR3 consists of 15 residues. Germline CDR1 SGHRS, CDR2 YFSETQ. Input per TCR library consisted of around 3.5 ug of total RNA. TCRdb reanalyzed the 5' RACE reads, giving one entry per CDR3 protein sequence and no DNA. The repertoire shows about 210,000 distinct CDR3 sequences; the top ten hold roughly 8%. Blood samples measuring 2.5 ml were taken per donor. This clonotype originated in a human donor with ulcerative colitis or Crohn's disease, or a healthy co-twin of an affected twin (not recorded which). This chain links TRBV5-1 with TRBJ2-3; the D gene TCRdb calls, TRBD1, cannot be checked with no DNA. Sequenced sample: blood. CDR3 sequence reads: CASSQTDVSTDTQYF.